This TCR beta chain appears in the sequencing data of a study of blood T cell repertoires in COVID-19. The CDR3 is 16 residues long. Germline-derived CDR1 and CDR2 are SGHTA and FQGNSA. The V gene end was trimmed by 7 bases and the J gene end by 0 bases; junction bases not matched to a gene: 4. Clones were sequenced by immunoSEQ multiplex PCR, and TCRdb holds only the in-frame ones, with some missing. This table has 200,000 or so clones, 80% to 85% appearing once. This chain connects TRBV7-2 to TRBJ2-6, with 9 positions matching TRBD1. Input material: PBMCs or T cells enriched from blood (not recorded which). The sequence was collected from a man aged 35-49 years who had recovered from COVID-19. The CDR3 sequence is CASNRDRASGANVLTF. In DNA, the CDR3 is TGTGCCAGCAACCGGGACAGGGCCTCTGGGGCCAACGTCCTGACTTTC.